Listed here are 8 T cell receptor beta chains from one sample, sequenced in a study of cytomegalovirus exposure and HLA in healthy donors. The PCR made use of 60 Vbeta and 13 Jbeta primers. TCRdb's copy holds only in-frame clones and misses some; the assay was immunoSEQ multiplex PCR. The sample records more than 250,000 clones, 70% to 90% being singletons. Sequencing was performed on PBMCs. The receptors were sampled from a woman aged 18-29 years in good health and CMV-seronegative.

The genes are TRBV5-1 and TRBJ1-6, with D uncertain. CDR1 SGHRS and CDR2 YFSETQ come from the germline V gene. Trimming pared 0 bases from V and 10 bases from J, leaving 5 bases between. The CDR3 loop spans 12 amino acids. CDR3 protein: CASSLDYSPLHF. In nucleotides, the CDR3 is TGCGCCAGCAGCTTGGACTACTCACCCCTCCACTTT. The full variable domain, with the rest looked up from reference TRBV5-1 and TRBJ1-6, is KAGVTQTPRYLIKTRGQQVTLSCSPISGHRSVSWYQQTPGQGLQFLFEYFSETQRNKGNFPGRFSGRQFSNSRSEMNVSTLELGDSALYLCASSLDYSPLHFGNGTRLTVT.

This chain joins TRBV5-8 and TRBJ1-5; D gene uncertain. The CDR3 totals 13 residues. V lost 0 bases and J lost 4, with 5 bases in between. The germline gives CDR1 SGHTS, CDR2 YDEGEE. The CDR3 DNA is TGTGCCAGCAGCTTGGCTGAGAATCAGCCCCAGCATTTT. It encodes CASSLAENQPQHF.

The chain carries TRBV11-2 and TRBJ2-1; D perhaps matches TRBD1 (6 bases). CDR3 length: 17 residues. Trimming left V 0 bases short and J 0 bases short, with 12 bases between. The germline V gene has CDR1 SGHAT and CDR2 FQNNGV. The CDR3 loop is CASSLDDDRSSYNEQFF. CDR3 nucleotides: TGTGCCAGCAGCTTAGATGATGACAGGAGCTCCTACAATGAGCAGTTCTTC.

The rearrangement uses TRBV2 and TRBJ1-3; no reliable D call. The ends were cut back, 7 bases at V and 0 bases at J, with 10 bases in the middle. CDR1 and CDR2 from the germline V gene are SNHLY and FYNNEI. The CDR3 runs to 14 residues. CDR3 sequence reads: CASIGLTSGNTIYF. The CDR3 region has the DNA TGTGCCAGCATTGGGCTTACCTCTGGAAACACCATATATTTT.

The V call is TRBV13, the J call TRBJ1-1, with 9 bases that match TRBD1. The CDR3 extends over 17 amino acids. Germline trimming cut 4 bases from V and 5 bases from J; bases unmatched to any gene: 14. In germline, CDR1 is PRHDT, CDR2 FYEKMQ (reference sequence). The DNA of the CDR3 is TGTGCCAGCAGCTCGGACAGGAACAGGGGGCTGCAGACTGAAGCTTTCTTT. Translated, it gives CASSSDRNRGLQTEAFF.

This clone was observed a single time. The rearrangement links TRBV5-1 to TRBJ1-3; 7 positions agree with TRBD1. This CDR3 is built from 15 residues. J was trimmed by 0 bases and V by 3 bases; bases with no gene match: 3. Germline CDR1 reads SGHRS; CDR2 reads YFSETQ. CDR3 protein: CASSWGTASGNTIYF. CDR3 DNA: TGCGCCAGCAGCTGGGGGACAGCCTCTGGAAACACCATATATTTT.

This chain links TRBV6-5 with TRBJ1-4, with D unresolved. Germline V gene lookup returns CDR1 MNHEY and CDR2 SVGAGI. Deletions cut 4 bases from V and 7 bases from J, with 10 bases between. The CDR3 length is 13 residues. CDR3 sequence (DNA): TGTGCCAGCAGTTTAACTGGGAGTGAAAAACTGTTTTTT. Encoded protein: CASSLTGSEKLFF.

V is TRBV28 and J is TRBJ2-7, with 7 bases identical to TRBD1. J gave up 4 bases and V 5 bases, and 8 bases lay outside the gene matches. The germline gives CDR1 MDHEN, CDR2 SYDVKM. The CDR3 runs to 14 residues. The CDR3 region is CASSRQGRLYEQYF. The CDR3 nucleotides read TGTGCCAGCAGTAGACAGGGAAGGTTGTACGAGCAGTACTTC.